This TCR beta chain was captured by sequencing in a study of blood T cell repertoires in COVID-19. Study-wide context: T cells, B-cell-depleted T cells, or PBMCs provided the cDNA or gDNA that served as material.

Measured with immunoSEQ multiplex PCR; TCRdb has only the in-frame clones, and not every one. The table has some 150,000 clones, about 90% seen once. Germline CDR1 and CDR2: LGHDT and YNNKEL (reference sequence). The CDR3 extends over 14 amino acids. V was pared by 8 bases and J by 8 bases, with 10 bases of the junction left unmatched. The material sequenced was peripheral blood. This TCR came from a woman in her sixties or seventies with acute or convalescent COVID-19. The J gene is TRBJ1-3, the V gene TRBV3-1 (or the pseudogene TRBV3-2), with 9 bases identical to TRBD1. CDR3 DNA sequence: TGTGCCAGCGGGATCGGACAGGGGCGAGACACCATATATTTT. Protein product: CASGIGQGRDTIYF.